These T cell receptor beta chains were read from a single sample in a study of control samples from healthy donors and cancer patients. Sequencing used immunoSEQ multiplex PCR; TCRdb keeps in-frame clones, though not all of them. The sample yields 150,000 or so clones, approximately 86% seen once. What was sequenced was blood. These receptors originate from a woman aged 25 to 39 in good health. Each CDR3 is given with its conserved first and last residue. D genes are given only for firm matches. The size entry is marked missing in some rows and otherwise reads once, few, many or a size class.

J	D	V	size	CDR3	DNA
TRBJ2-2	NA	TRBV7-9	NA	CASSVLRPFLELFF	TGTGCCAGCAGCGTCCTTAGACCGTTTTTGGAGCTGTTTTTT
TRBJ2-1	NA	TRBV3-1/TRBV3-2	once	CASSQPGPLRGSYNEQFF	TGTGCCAGCAGCCAACCCGGGCCGCTCCGCGGGTCTTACAATGAGCAGTTCTTC
TRBJ1-4	NA	TRBV7-9	NA	CASSSRAPGWKLFF	TGTGCCAGCAGCTCCCGGGCCCCGGGGTGGAAACTGTTTTTT
TRBJ1-1	NA	TRBV2	NA	CASSASAGALLAEAFF	TGTGCCAGCAGTGCATCGGCAGGAGCCCTGTTGGCTGAAGCTTTCTTT
TRBJ2-2	NA	TRBV5-1	NA	CASSLAGAELFF	TGCGCCAGCAGCTTGGCAGGGGCCGAGCTGTTTTTT
TRBJ2-7	TRBD2	TRBV7-6	NA	CASSQGLAGREQYF	TGTGCCAGCAGCCAGGGACTAGCGGGACGGGAGCAGTACTTC
TRBJ1-5	TRBD1	TRBV9	NA	CASSPSGTGSQPQHF	TGTGCCAGCAGCCCCTCCGGGACAGGGAGTCAGCCCCAGCATTTT
TRBJ1-4	TRBD1	TRBV4-1	NA	CASSQRDRGFSNEKLFF	TGCGCCAGCAGCCAAAGGGACAGGGGGTTCTCTAATGAAAAACTGTTTTTT
TRBJ1-5	NA	TRBV7-8	NA	CASSLLPGLNQPQHF	TGTGCCAGCAGCTTGTTGCCAGGACTTAATCAGCCCCAGCATTTT
TRBJ1-6	TRBD1	TRBV5-4	few	CASSFGQGRSPLHF	TGTGCCAGCAGCTTCGGACAGGGTCGATCACCCCTCCACTTT
TRBJ2-5	TRBD1	TRBV19	NA	CASRDRGRETQYF	TGTGCCAGTAGGGACAGGGGGAGAGAGACCCAGTACTTC
TRBJ2-1	TRBD2	TRBV29-1	NA	CSVAAGLAGGGEQFF	TGCAGCGTTGCTGCGGGACTAGCGGGGGGCGGGGAGCAGTTCTTC
TRBJ1-2	NA	TRBV13	NA	CASSLGTGGLSGYTF	TGTGCCAGCAGCCTAGGGACGGGAGGGTTATCTGGCTACACCTTC
TRBJ2-6	NA	TRBV5-1	NA	CASARHSGANVLTF	TGCGCCAGCGCTAGGCACTCTGGGGCCAACGTCCTGACTTTC
TRBJ2-1	NA	TRBV27	NA	CASSLSTSPRNEQFF	TGTGCCAGCAGTTTATCGACTAGTCCCCGCAATGAGCAGTTCTTC
TRBJ2-5	TRBD1	TRBV5-1	NA	CASTNDRGRLYETQYF	TGCGCCAGCACCAATGACAGGGGGCGCTTATATGAGACCCAGTACTTC
TRBJ1-5	NA	TRBV10-3	NA	CAIRGQVDQPQHF	TGTGCCATCAGGGGCCAGGTTGATCAGCCCCAGCATTTT
TRBJ1-2	TRBD1	TRBV12-3/TRBV12-4	NA	CASSTGQGHGYTF	TGTGCCAGCAGCACGGGACAGGGACATGGCTACACCTTC
TRBJ1-1	TRBD1	TRBV30	NA	CAWRVTGVNTEAFF	TGTGCCTGGAGGGTGACAGGGGTGAACACTGAAGCTTTCTTT
TRBJ2-2	TRBD2	TRBV5-1	NA	CASSLTAGGAGELFF	TGCGCCAGCAGCTTAACCGCGGGGGGTGCTGGGGAGCTGTTTTTT
TRBJ1-4	NA	TRBV19	NA	CASSTAGAGGEKLFF	TGTGCCAGTAGTACCGCAGGGGCGGGGGGTGAAAAACTGTTTTTT
TRBJ2-5	TRBD1	TRBV20-1	NA	CSASTQGSQETQYF	TGCAGTGCTAGTACACAGGGGTCCCAAGAGACCCAGTACTTC